The 13 T cell receptor beta chains below come from one sample, sequenced in a study of blood T cell repertoires in COVID-19. Using immunoSEQ multiplex PCR, the repertoire was profiled, and TCRdb retains in-frame clones only, with some absent. The sample has 85,000 to 110,000 clones; approximately 89% are singletons. The sample was peripheral blood. All receptors come from an elderly woman in a cohort sampled during active COVID-19.

Here the CDR3 reads CASADAQVYEQYF. The CDR3 DNA reads as TGTGCCAGCGCCGACGCACAGGTTTACGAGCAGTACTTC. The chain has TRBV6-6 and TRBJ2-7; D might be TRBD1 (5 bases). Germline loops: CDR1 MNHNY, CDR2 SVGAGI (reference sequence). Trimming cost V 8 bases and J 4 bases, with 15 bases left between them. This CDR3 contains 13 residues.

The rearrangement joins TRBV6-5 to TRBJ2-3; 8 bases agree with TRBD2. Germline CDR1 reads MNHEY; CDR2 reads SVGAGI. V lost 6 bases, J lost 5 bases, and 7 bases stayed unmatched. The CDR3 contains 14 residues. This CDR3 reads CASSPGGGEDTQYF. In DNA, the CDR3 is TGTGCCAGCAGCCCGGGGGGGGGCGAAGATACGCAGTATTTT.

The V call is TRBV3-1 (or the pseudogene TRBV3-2), the J call TRBJ1-2, with 8 bases lining up with TRBD1. V lost 3 bases, J lost 13 bases, and 10 bases stayed unmatched. This CDR3 has 13 amino acids. Looked up from germline, CDR1 is LGHDT and CDR2 is YNNKEL (reference sequence). The DNA for the CDR3 is TGTGCCAGCAGCCAGCCGACAGGGGTAGCCTCCACCTTC. Translated: CASSQPTGVASTF.

The gene calls are TRBV10-2 and TRBJ1-1; TRBD1 agrees at 7 bases. The CDR3 is 14 amino acids. Germline V CDR1 and CDR2: WSHSY, SAAADI. Trimming cost V 4 bases and J 7 bases; bases outside gene matches: 9. The CDR3: CASSGRQGSIEAFF. In DNA, the CDR3 is TGCGCCAGCAGTGGACGACAGGGTAGTATTGAAGCTTTCTTT.

The chain recombines TRBV6-2 or TRBV6-3 with TRBJ1-1; perhaps TRBD1 as D (5 bases). CDR3 length: 13 residues. From germline, CDR1 is MNHEY and CDR2 SVGEGT. Trimming shortened V by 6 bases and J by 1 base, and 9 bases separated the two germline ends. For the CDR3, the DNA is TGTGCCAGCAGCATAGGACAGAACACTGAAGCTTTCTTT. It yields the protein CASSIGQNTEAFF.

The genes are TRBV18 and TRBJ1-5; unclear D gene. V was pared by 3 bases and J by 3 bases, with 9 bases between. CDR1 and CDR2 (germline): KGHSH, LQKENI. The CDR3 is 14 residues long. CDR3 DNA: TGTGCCAGCTCACCCACAAACCCCAATCAGCCCCAGCATTTT. The encoded protein is CASSPTNPNQPQHF.

This clone was detected only a few times. The chain uses TRBV11-2 and TRBJ2-7; unclear D gene. Deletions cut 0 bases from V and 7 bases from J, with 10 bases between. CDR3 length: 13 amino acids. Germline V lookup: CDR1 SGHAT, CDR2 FQNNGV. The CDR3 nucleotides are TGTGCCAGCAGCTTAGAGCGGTCTGGTGAGCAGTACTTC. Translating it yields CASSLERSGEQYF.

The gene calls are TRBV3-1 (or the pseudogene TRBV3-2) and TRBJ2-3; no reliable D call. CDR1 and CDR2 from the germline V gene are LGHDT and YNNKEL (reference sequence). The CDR3 loop spans 12 amino acids. V was clipped by 0 bases and J by 7 bases, with 5 bases between them. The CDR3 sequence: CASSQDIYTQYF. CDR3 coding DNA: TGTGCCAGCAGCCAAGACATTTATACGCAGTATTTT.

This clone came up once. The chain employs TRBV27 and TRBJ2-7, with 7 bases fitting TRBD2. The CDR3 spans 15 residues. J lost 1 base, V lost 1 base, and 4 bases had no gene match. Germline CDR1 MNHEY, CDR2 SMNVEV (reference sequence). The CDR3 region has the DNA TGTGCCAGCAGTTTATGGGGGGAGGGGTCCTACGAGCAGTACTTC. This gives the protein CASSLWGEGSYEQYF.

A remark on this clone: Other DNA sequences of this sample code for an identical CDR3. This rearrangement joins TRBV19 to TRBJ1-1, with 7 bases fitting TRBD1. The V gene's germline CDR1 is LNHDA and CDR2 SQIVND (reference sequence). The CDR3 runs 13 residues. V shed 3 bases, J shed 8 bases, and the junction held 6 bases outside the gene matches. The CDR3 region is CASSIRGGPEAFF. In DNA form, the CDR3 reads TGTGCCAGTAGTATTAGAGGGGGCCCCGAAGCTTTCTTT.

The chain has TRBV5-1 and TRBJ1-2; D might be TRBD1 (6 bases). CDR3 length: 15 amino acids. Germline CDR1 SGHRS, CDR2 YFSETQ. The germline V and J ends were trimmed by 5 bases and 4 bases, with 18 bases remaining between them. The CDR3 loop reads CASRAGDGSGYGYTF. CDR3 DNA sequence: TGCGCCAGCAGGGCAGGGGACGGGTCAGGCTATGGCTACACCTTC.

This clone was detected only once. CDR3 nucleotides: TGTGCCAGCAGCCACGACTTACCGGGGAGGGACAATGAGCAGTTCTTC. Its protein is CASSHDLPGRDNEQFF. The V gene is TRBV14, the J gene TRBJ2-1; 7 bases map to TRBD2. Germline-derived CDR1 and CDR2 are SGHDN and FVKESK. The CDR3 loop spans 16 amino acids. V lost 3 bases to trimming and J lost 5 bases; unmatched junction nucleotides: 10.

The CDR3 is CASSELGVEQFF. In DNA form, the CDR3 reads TGTGCCAGCAGTGAACTAGGGGTTGAGCAGTTCTTC. The chain joins TRBV6-1 to TRBJ2-1; possible D gene TRBD1, 5 bases. The length of the CDR3 is 12 residues. Trimming cost V 2 bases and J 9 bases, with 8 bases left between them. The V gene's germline CDR1 is MNHNS and CDR2 SASEGT.